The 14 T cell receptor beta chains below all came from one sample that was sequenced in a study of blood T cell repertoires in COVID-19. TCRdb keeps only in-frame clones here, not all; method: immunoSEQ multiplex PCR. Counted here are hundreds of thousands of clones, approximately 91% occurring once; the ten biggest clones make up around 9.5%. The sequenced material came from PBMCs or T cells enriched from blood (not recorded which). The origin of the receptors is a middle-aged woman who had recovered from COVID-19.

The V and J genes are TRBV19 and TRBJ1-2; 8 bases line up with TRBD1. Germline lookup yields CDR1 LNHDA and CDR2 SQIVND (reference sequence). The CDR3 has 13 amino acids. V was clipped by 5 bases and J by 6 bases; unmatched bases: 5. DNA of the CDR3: TGTGCCAGTAGTCCCCGACAGGGGAATGGCTACACCTTC. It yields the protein CASSPRQGNGYTF.

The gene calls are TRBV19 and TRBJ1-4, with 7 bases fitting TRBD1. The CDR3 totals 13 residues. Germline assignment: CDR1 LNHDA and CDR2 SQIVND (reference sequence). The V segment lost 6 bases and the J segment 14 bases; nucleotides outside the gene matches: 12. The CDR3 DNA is TGTGCCAGTAGCACTTTCTCAGGGGGGAGGCTGTTTTTT. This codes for CASSTFSGGRLFF. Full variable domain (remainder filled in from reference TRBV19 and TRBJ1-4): DGGITQSPKYLFRKEGQNVTLSCEQNLNHDAMYWYRQDPGQGLRLIYYSQIVNDFQKGDIAEGYSVSREKKESFPLTVTSAQKNPTAFYLCASSTFSGGRLFFGSGTQLSVL.

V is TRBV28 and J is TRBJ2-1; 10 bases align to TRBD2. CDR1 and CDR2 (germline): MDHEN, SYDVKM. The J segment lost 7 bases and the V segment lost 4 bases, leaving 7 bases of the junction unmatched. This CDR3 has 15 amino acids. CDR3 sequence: CASSSLAGGENEQFF. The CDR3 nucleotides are TGTGCCAGCAGTTCTTTAGCGGGGGGAGAGAATGAGCAGTTCTTC.

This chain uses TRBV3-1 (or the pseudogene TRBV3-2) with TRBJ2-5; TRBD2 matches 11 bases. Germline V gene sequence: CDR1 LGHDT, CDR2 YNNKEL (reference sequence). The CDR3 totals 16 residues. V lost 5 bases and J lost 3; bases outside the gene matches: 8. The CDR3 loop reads CASSSRTSGREETQYF. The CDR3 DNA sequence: TGTGCCAGCAGCTCCCGGACTAGCGGGCGAGAAGAGACCCAGTACTTC.

CDR3 sequence (DNA): TGTGCCACCAGCAATCGCCAGATCACAGATACGCAGTATTTT. Translating it yields CATSNRQITDTQYF. This chain connects TRBV15 to TRBJ2-3; D call uncertain. Germline CDR1 is LNHNV and CDR2 is YYDKDF (reference sequence). V lost 4 bases to trimming and J lost 2 bases, with 10 bases between them. CDR3 size: 14 residues.

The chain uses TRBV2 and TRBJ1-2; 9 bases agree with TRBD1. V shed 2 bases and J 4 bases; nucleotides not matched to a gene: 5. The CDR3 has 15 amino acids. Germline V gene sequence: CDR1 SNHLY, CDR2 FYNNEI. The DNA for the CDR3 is TGTGCCAGCAGTGAACTTACGACAGGGGGCTATGGCTACACCTTC. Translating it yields CASSELTTGGYGYTF.

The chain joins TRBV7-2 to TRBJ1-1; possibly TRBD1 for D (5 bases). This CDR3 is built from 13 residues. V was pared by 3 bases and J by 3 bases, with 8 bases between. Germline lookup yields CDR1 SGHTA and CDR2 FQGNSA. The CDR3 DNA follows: TGTGCCAGCAGCTTGCAGACAGACACTGAAGCTTTCTTT. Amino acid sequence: CASSLQTDTEAFF.

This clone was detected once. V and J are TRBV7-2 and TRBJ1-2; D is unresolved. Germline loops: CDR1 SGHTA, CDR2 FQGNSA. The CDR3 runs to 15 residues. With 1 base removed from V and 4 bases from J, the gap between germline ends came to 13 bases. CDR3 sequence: CASSLESVSGYGYTF. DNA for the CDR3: TGTGCCAGCAGCTTAGAGTCGGTTAGTGGCTATGGCTACACCTTC. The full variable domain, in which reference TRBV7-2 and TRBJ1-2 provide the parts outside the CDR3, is GAGVSQSPSNKVTEKGKDVELRCDPISGHTALYWYRQSLGQGLEFLIYFQGNSAPDKSGLPSDRFSAERTGGSVSTLTIQRTQQEDSAVYLCASSLESVSGYGYTFGSGTRLTVV.

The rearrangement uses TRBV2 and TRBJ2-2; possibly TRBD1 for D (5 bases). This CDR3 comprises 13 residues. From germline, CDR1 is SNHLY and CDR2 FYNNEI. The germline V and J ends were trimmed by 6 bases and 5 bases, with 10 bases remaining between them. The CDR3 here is CASRPQGTGELFF. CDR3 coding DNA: TGTGCCAGCAGGCCCCAGGGAACCGGGGAGCTGTTTTTT.

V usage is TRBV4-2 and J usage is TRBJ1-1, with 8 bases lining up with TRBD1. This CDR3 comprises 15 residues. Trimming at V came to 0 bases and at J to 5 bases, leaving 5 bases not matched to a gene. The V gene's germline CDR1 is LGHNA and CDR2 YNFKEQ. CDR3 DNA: TGTGCCAGCAGCCAAGAAGGACAGGGAAAAACTGAAGCTTTCTTT. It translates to CASSQEGQGKTEAFF.

This chain's CDR3 is CASSVTRSGQPYGYTF. The CDR3 nucleotides are TGTGCCAGCAGTGTCACCCGAAGTGGACAGCCGTATGGCTACACCTTC. The J gene is TRBJ1-2, the V gene TRBV6-1, with D possibly TRBD1 on 6 matching bases. The CDR3 length is 16 residues. Germline assignment: CDR1 MNHNS and CDR2 SASEGT. The V end was cut by 4 bases, the J end by 5 bases, with 20 bases between.

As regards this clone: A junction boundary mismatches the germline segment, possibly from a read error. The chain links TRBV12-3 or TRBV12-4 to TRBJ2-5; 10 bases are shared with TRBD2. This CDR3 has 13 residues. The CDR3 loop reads CASSLAGVETQYF. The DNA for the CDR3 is TGTGCCAGCAGTCTAGCGGGAGTAGAGACCCAGTACTTC.

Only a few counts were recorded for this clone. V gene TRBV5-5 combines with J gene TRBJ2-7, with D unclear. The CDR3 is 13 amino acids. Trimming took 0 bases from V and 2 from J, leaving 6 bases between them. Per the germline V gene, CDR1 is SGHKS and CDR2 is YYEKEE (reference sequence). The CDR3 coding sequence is TGTGCCAGCAGCTTGGCGGTCCCCTACGAGCAGTACTTC. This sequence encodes CASSLAVPYEQYF.

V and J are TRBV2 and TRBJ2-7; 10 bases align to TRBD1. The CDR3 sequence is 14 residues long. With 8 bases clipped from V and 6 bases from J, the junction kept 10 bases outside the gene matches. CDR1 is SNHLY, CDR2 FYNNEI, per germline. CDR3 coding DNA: TGTGCCAGCGGTTCGACAGGGGGCTTTGGCGAGCAGTACTTC. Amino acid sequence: CASGSTGGFGEQYF.